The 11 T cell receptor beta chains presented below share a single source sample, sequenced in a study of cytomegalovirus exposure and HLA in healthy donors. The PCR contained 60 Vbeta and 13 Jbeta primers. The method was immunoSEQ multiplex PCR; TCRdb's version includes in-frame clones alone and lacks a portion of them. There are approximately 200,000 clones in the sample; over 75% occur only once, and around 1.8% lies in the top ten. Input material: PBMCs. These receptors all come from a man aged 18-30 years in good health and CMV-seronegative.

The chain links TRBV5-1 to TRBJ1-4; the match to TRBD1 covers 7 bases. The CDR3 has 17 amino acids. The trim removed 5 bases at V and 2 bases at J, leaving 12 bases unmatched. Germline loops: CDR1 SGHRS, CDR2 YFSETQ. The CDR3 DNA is TGCGCCAGCAGGCTGACAGGGTTTTTACTCACTAATGAAAAACTGTTTTTT. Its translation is CASRLTGFLLTNEKLFF.

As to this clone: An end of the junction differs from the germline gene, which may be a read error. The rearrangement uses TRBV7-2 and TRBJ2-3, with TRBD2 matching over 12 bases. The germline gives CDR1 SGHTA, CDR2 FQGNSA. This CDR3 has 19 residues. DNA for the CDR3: TGTGCCAGCAGCTCCCCTGGGGGGCTAGCGGGGGGGCGGGGAGATACGCAGTACTTT. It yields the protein CASSSPGGLAGGRGDTQYF.

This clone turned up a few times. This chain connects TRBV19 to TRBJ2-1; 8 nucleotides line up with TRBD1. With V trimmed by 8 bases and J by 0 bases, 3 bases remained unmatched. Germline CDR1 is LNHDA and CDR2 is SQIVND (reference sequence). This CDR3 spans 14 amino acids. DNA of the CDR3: TGTGCCAGTGCACAGGGGGGCTCCTACAATGAGCAGTTCTTC. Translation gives CASAQGGSYNEQFF.

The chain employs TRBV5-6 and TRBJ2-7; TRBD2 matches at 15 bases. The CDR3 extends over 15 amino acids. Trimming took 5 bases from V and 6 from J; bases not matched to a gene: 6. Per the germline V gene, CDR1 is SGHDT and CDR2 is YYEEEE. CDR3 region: CASRPRTSGRGEQYF. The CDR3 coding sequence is TGTGCCAGCAGACCTCGGACTAGCGGGAGGGGCGAGCAGTACTTC.

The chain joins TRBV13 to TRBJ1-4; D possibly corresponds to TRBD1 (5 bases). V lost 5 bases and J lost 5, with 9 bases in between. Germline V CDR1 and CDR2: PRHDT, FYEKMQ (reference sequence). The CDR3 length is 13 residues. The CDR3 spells CASSADRNEKLFF. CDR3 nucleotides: TGTGCCAGCAGCGCCGACAGAAATGAAAAACTGTTTTTT.

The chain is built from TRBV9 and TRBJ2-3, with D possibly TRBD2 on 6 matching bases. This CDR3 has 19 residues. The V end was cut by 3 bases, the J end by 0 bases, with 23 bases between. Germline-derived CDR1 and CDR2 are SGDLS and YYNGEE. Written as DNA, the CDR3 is TGTGCCAGCAGCGCCCAAATTGCGGGGTCGATACCAAGCACAGATACGCAGTATTTT. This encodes CASSAQIAGSIPSTDTQYF. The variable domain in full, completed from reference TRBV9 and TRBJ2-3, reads DSGVTQTPKHLITATGQRVTLRCSPRSGDLSVYWYQQSLDQGLQFLIQYYNGEERAKGNILERFSAQQFPDLHSELNLSSLELGDSALYFCASSAQIAGSIPSTDTQYFGPGTRLTVL.

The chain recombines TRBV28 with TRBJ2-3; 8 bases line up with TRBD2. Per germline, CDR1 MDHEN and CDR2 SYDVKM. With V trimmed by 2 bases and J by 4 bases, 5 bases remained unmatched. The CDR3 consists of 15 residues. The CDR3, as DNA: TGTGCCAGCAGTTTAGGCGGGAGGCTTGCAGATACGCAGTATTTT. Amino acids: CASSLGGRLADTQYF.

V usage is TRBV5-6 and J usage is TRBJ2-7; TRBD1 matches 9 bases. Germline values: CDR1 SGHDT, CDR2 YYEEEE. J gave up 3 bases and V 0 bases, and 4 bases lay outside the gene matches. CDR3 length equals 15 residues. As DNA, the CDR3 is TGTGCCAGCAGCTTGGCCGAGACAGGGGGCTACGAGCAGTACTTC. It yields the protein CASSLAETGGYEQYF.

This chain's CDR3 is CAWSLDSSNQPQHF. CDR3 DNA: TGTGCCTGGAGCCTTGACAGCTCTAATCAGCCCCAGCATTTT. V gene TRBV30 combines with J gene TRBJ1-5; perhaps TRBD1 as D (5 bases). Trimming took off 3 bases at V and 4 bases at J, with 13 bases between the two ends. Germline V lookup: CDR1 GTSNPN, CDR2 SVGIG (reference sequence). This CDR3 spans 14 amino acids.

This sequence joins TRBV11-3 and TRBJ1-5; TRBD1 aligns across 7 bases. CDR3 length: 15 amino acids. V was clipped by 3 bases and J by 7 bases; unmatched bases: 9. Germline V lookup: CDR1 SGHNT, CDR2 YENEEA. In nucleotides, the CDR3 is TGTGCCAGCAGCTTCGAGTTGACAGGGAAACAGCCCCAGCATTTT. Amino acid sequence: CASSFELTGKQPQHF.

The CDR3 nucleotides read TGTGCCAGCTCAGCCACGGTAACAGAAGGAGCTTTCTTT. Translated, it gives CASSATVTEGAFF. The rearrangement joins TRBV18 to TRBJ1-1; D is unresolved. The CDR3 spans 13 residues. Germline CDR1 is KGHSH and CDR2 is LQKENI. Trimming took 5 bases from V and 10 from J, leaving 17 bases between them.